This T cell receptor (beta chain) was sequenced during a study of cytomegalovirus exposure and HLA in healthy donors. Overall study findings and caveats: Using the classifier, cytomegalovirus status was reportedly diagnosed with high specificity and sensitivity. The study found most TCR sequences rare, yet found some public TCRs in many donors. The CMV antigen specificity of a few CMV-associated chains was confirmed through in vitro analysis. The authors listed some 160 TCR beta chains as cytomegalovirus-associated.

This clone has a single count. Its target is unknown. V was pared by 7 bases and J by 5 bases, with 27 bases between. Germline V gene lookup returns CDR1 MRHNA and CDR2 SNTAGT. CDR3 size: 17 residues. Method: immunoSEQ multiplex PCR; TCRdb's copy keeps in-frame clones and lacks some. The profile covers 55,000 to 80,000 clones, with more than 85% appearing a single time and 6.5% to 9% taken by the ten largest. This clonotype was sampled from a young woman in good health and CMV-seropositive. V and J are TRBV6-4 and TRBJ2-7, with D tentatively TRBD2 (7 bases). Specimen: PBMCs. Here the CDR3 DNA reads TGTGCCAGCAAAGGGGGGTCCTACAGCGGGACTCCAGACGAGCAGTACTTC. Its translation is CASKGGSYSGTPDEQYF.